These 15 T cell receptor beta chains originate from one sample sequenced in a study of blood T cell repertoires in COVID-19 (TCRdb year 2020). To prepare the library, the immunoSEQ multiplex PCR assay was applied. TCRdb took over this immuneACCESS table, retaining in-frame rearrangements with V and J assigned. Such tables are incomplete; in checked studies, under half of the missing clones stem from an unresolved V gene, and the remainder is unexplained. Here the sample has about 390,000 clones; around 87% occur a single time. The top ten clones comprise about 2.3% of the sample. Sequencing input: peripheral blood. These receptors all come from a woman aged 55-69 years with COVID-19, enrolled during active disease.

In its sample, this clone was seen many times. V is TRBV6-5 and J is TRBJ1-6, with 9 positions matching TRBD1. V lost 4 bases to trimming and J lost 7 bases; unmatched junction nucleotides: 8. CDR1 and CDR2 from the germline V gene are MNHEY and SVGAGI. This CDR3 has 16 amino acids. The CDR3 is CASSSSAGQGNSPLHF. CDR3 coding DNA: TGTGCCAGCAGTTCCTCCGCGGGACAGGGCAATTCACCCCTCCACTTT.

This sequence joins TRBV10-3 and TRBJ2-1; maybe TRBD1 (6 bases). This CDR3 is built from 13 residues. Germline V gene data show CDR1 as ENHRY and CDR2 as SYGVKD. Deletions cut 9 bases from V and 0 bases from J, with 9 bases between. This CDR3 reads CAIHRVSYNEQFF. CDR3 coding DNA: TGTGCCATTCACAGGGTCTCCTACAATGAGCAGTTCTTC.

The rearrangement links TRBV10-2 to TRBJ2-6; unclear D gene. Germline loops: CDR1 WSHSY, CDR2 SAAADI. There are 16 residues in the CDR3. V was trimmed by 2 bases and J by 0 bases, leaving 8 bases between them. The chain's CDR3 is CASSEPRPSGANVLTF. In DNA, the CDR3 is TGCGCCAGCAGTGAGCCCCGTCCCTCTGGGGCCAACGTCCTGACTTTC.

The chain has TRBV19 and TRBJ1-1; the D gene is possibly TRBD1 (5 bases). The V gene lost 7 bases and the J gene lost 5 bases, with 20 bases spanning the gap. Germline V gives CDR1 LNHDA, CDR2 SQIVND (reference sequence). This CDR3 has 15 residues. CDR3 sequence: CASTSPMGGRTEAFF. CDR3 coding DNA: TGTGCCAGTACCTCACCGATGGGGGGAAGGACTGAAGCTTTCTTT. Complete variable domain (other parts from reference TRBV19 and TRBJ1-1): DGGITQSPKYLFRKEGQNVTLSCEQNLNHDAMYWYRQDPGQGLRLIYYSQIVNDFQKGDIAEGYSVSREKKESFPLTVTSAQKNPTAFYLCASTSPMGGRTEAFFGQGTRLTVV.

V usage is TRBV27 and J usage is TRBJ1-3; no clear D gene. Germline V gene data show CDR1 as MNHEY and CDR2 as SMNVEV (reference sequence). Trimming left V 4 bases short and J 1 base short, with 11 bases between. This CDR3 comprises 15 residues. CDR3 sequence (DNA): TGTGCCAGCAGTTCCGTCTTTGCGTCTGGAAACACCATATATTTT. As protein: CASSSVFASGNTIYF.

V gene TRBV11-3 combines with J gene TRBJ2-3, with D hard to call. From germline, CDR1 is SGHNT and CDR2 YENEEA. This CDR3 contains 13 residues. Trimming cost V 2 bases and J 1 base, with 4 bases left between them. The CDR3 bases are TGTGCCAGCAGCTTACAGGGCACAGATACGCAGTATTTT. Encoded protein: CASSLQGTDTQYF.

This chain uses TRBV11-2 with TRBJ2-5, with 11 bases identical to TRBD2. This CDR3 has 16 residues. Trimming at V came to 5 bases and at J to 4 bases, leaving 9 bases not matched to a gene. Germline CDR1 SGHAT, CDR2 FQNNGV. CDR3 sequence reads: CASSLRLAGLTETQYF. The CDR3 DNA reads as TGTGCCAGCAGCCTACGACTAGCGGGGTTGACAGAGACCCAGTACTTC.

The chain links TRBV18 to TRBJ1-4; D might be TRBD1 (5 bases). The CDR3 contains 15 residues. V lost 1 base, J lost 6 bases, and 12 bases lay in between. Per the germline V gene, CDR1 is KGHSH and CDR2 is LQKENI. The CDR3 coding sequence is TGTGCCAGCTCACCACGGAGGGGCGGGGATGAAAAACTGTTTTTT. Protein product: CASSPRRGGDEKLFF.

This rearrangement joins TRBV2 to TRBJ1-1, with D unresolved. V was clipped by 5 bases and J by 11 bases, with 12 bases between them. The CDR3 has 11 amino acids. Per the germline V gene, CDR1 is SNHLY and CDR2 is FYNNEI. CDR3 protein: CASSSTGRAFF. In DNA, the CDR3 is TGTGCCAGCAGTAGCACCGGGAGGGCTTTCTTT.

The rearrangement uses TRBV7-9 and TRBJ1-2; 8 nucleotides line up with TRBD1. The length of the CDR3 is 13 residues. The V gene end was trimmed by 10 bases and the J gene end by 0 bases; junction bases not matched to a gene: 4. Germline V lookup: CDR1 SEHNR, CDR2 FQNEAQ (reference sequence). The CDR3 DNA reads as TGTGCCACGTCGACAGGGGCTAACTATGGCTACACCTTC. Translated, it gives CATSTGANYGYTF.

The gene calls are TRBV7-2 and TRBJ1-3; the D gene is possibly TRBD1 (6 bases). Trimming cost V 5 bases and J 5 bases, with 19 bases left between them. Germline CDR1 is SGHTA and CDR2 is FQGNSA. CDR3 size: 16 residues. The CDR3 spells CASSPIRGGERNTIYF. The CDR3 DNA follows: TGTGCCAGCAGCCCCATCAGGGGTGGAGAAAGAAACACCATATATTTT. Full variable domain (outside the CDR3, taken from reference TRBV7-2 and TRBJ1-3): GAGVSQSPSNKVTEKGKDVELRCDPISGHTALYWYRQSLGQGLEFLIYFQGNSAPDKSGLPSDRFSAERTGGSVSTLTIQRTQQEDSAVYLCASSPIRGGERNTIYFGEGSWLTVV.

This clone has only one observation. This chain uses TRBV28 with TRBJ1-2; D is ambiguous. The CDR3 length is 13 residues. V was pared by 5 bases and J by 2 bases, with 9 bases between. Germline loops: CDR1 MDHEN, CDR2 SYDVKM. In DNA form, the CDR3 reads TGTGCCAGCAGTCCCACATTGAACTATGGCTACACCTTC. Its translation is CASSPTLNYGYTF.

This sequence joins TRBV6-5 and TRBJ1-4; TRBD1 is a possible D gene (5 bases). The CDR3 loop spans 14 amino acids. Per germline, CDR1 MNHEY and CDR2 SVGAGI. Trimming stripped 6 bases from V and 4 bases from J, with 12 bases between. The CDR3 DNA follows: TGTGCCAGCAGCCTCGGACACAGTAATGAAAAACTGTTTTTT. Amino acid sequence: CASSLGHSNEKLFF.

V usage is TRBV15 and J usage is TRBJ1-1; D unresolved. Germline loops: CDR1 LNHNV, CDR2 YYDKDF (reference sequence). The CDR3 consists of 18 residues. V lost 7 bases and J 1 base, leaving 25 bases between the germline ends. The CDR3 sequence: CATTDRRRGATSNTEAFF. The DNA of the CDR3 is TGTGCCACCACGGACCGTAGGCGGGGAGCGACCTCGAACACTGAAGCTTTCTTT.

The chain has TRBV5-4 and TRBJ1-3, with D unresolved. This CDR3 contains 17 residues. V lost 2 bases and J 0 bases, leaving 15 bases between the germline ends. Per the germline V gene, CDR1 is SGHNT and CDR2 is YYREEE (reference sequence). The CDR3 here is CASSLRGIGLSGNTIYF. CDR3 bases: TGTGCCAGCAGCTTACGGGGAATAGGGCTCTCTGGAAACACCATATATTTT.